The 20 T cell receptor beta chains below were found in one sample sequenced in a study of blood T cells in healthy people across ages. The authors ran a second PCR of 7 to 11 cycles using a sample-barcoded 5' primer and a J-beta primer mix. TCRdb re-derived calls from the 5' RACE reads in MiXCR, one entry per CDR3 protein. Here the sample spans fewer than 1,000,000 distinct CDR3 sequences, around 43% being singletons. Sequencing input: blood. The receptors stem from a man in his 60s in good health.

In regard to this clonotype: One junction end does not reproduce the germline sequence, and a read error may be involved. This sequence joins TRBV15 and TRBJ2-1, with D hard to call. The germline gives CDR1 LNHNV, CDR2 YYDKDF (reference sequence). The CDR3 runs to 15 residues. The CDR3 bases are TGTGCCACCTGCAGAGATCATTGGGATGGCAATGAGCAGTTCTTC. This codes for CATCRDHWDGNEQFF.

This clonotype was seen ten or more times. The V call is TRBV4-3, the J call TRBJ2-7, with unresolved D. This CDR3 is 15 amino acids long. Germline V CDR1 and CDR2: LGHNA, YSLEER. The V end was cut by 1 base, the J end by 3 bases, with 13 bases between. The CDR3 sequence is CASSQALEISYEQYF. The CDR3 region has the DNA TGCGCCAGCAGCCAAGCTCTAGAGATAAGCTACGAGCAGTACTTC.

This clonotype was recorded a few times. The chain employs TRBV20-1 and TRBJ2-7, with D perhaps matching TRBD2 (7 bases). V was cut by 0 bases and J by 2 bases, with 17 bases left in between. The germline V gene encodes CDR1 DFQATT and CDR2 SNEGSKA (reference sequence). The CDR3 length is 16 residues. CDR3 region: CSARDQGTIGTYEQYF. Here the CDR3 DNA reads TGCAGTGCTAGAGATCAGGGGACTATCGGGACCTACGAGCAGTACTTC.

This clonotype has a handful of counts. This chain links TRBV3-1 with TRBJ2-7; D may be TRBD1 or TRBD2 (5 bases each). The CDR3 has 14 residues. V gave up 3 bases and J gave up 1 base, with 10 bases separating them. Germline CDR1 and CDR2: LGHDT and YNNKEL (reference sequence). CDR3 bases: TGTGCCAGCAGCCAGGGGGTCGAATCCTACGAGCAGTACTTC. Translated, it gives CASSQGVESYEQYF.

This clonotype has a handful of counts. V is TRBV7-2 and J is TRBJ2-3; 8 nucleotides line up with TRBD2. With 5 bases clipped from V and 0 bases from J, the junction kept 16 bases outside the gene matches. The CDR3 has 19 amino acids. Germline V gives CDR1 SGHTA, CDR2 FQGNSA. The CDR3 protein is CASSRGKSGAGESTDTQYF. As DNA, the CDR3 is TGTGCCAGCAGCCGAGGCAAAAGTGGAGCGGGGGAGAGCACAGATACGCAGTATTTT.

This clonotype was detected a few times. The J gene is TRBJ1-2, the V gene TRBV4-1; D remains ambiguous. Trimming shortened V by 0 bases and J by 8 bases, and 16 bases separated the two germline ends. This CDR3 comprises 15 residues. The germline gives CDR1 MGHRA, CDR2 YSYEKL. The CDR3 sequence: CASSQDDPPREGYTF. CDR3 bases: TGCGCCAGCAGCCAAGATGATCCGCCCCGGGAGGGCTACACCTTC.

This clonotype was seen more than once but under ten times. V usage is TRBV25-1 and J usage is TRBJ1-6; D uncertain. Germline-derived CDR1 and CDR2 are MGHDK and SYGVNS. Trimming took off 8 bases at V and 14 bases at J, with 13 bases between the two ends. This CDR3 is 11 amino acids long. The CDR3 nucleotides are TGTGCCAGCTCTGGGTATTCGTCCCTCCACTTT. Translated, it gives CASSGYSSLHF.

The chain joins TRBV24-1 to TRBJ2-5; the D gene is possibly TRBD1 (5 bases). With 5 bases removed from V and 5 bases from J, the gap between germline ends came to 20 bases. Germline CDR1 and CDR2: KGHDR and SFDVKD. This CDR3 contains 16 residues. In DNA form, the CDR3 reads TGTGCCACCAGTGCTCCTAACAGGCCCGCCGGGGAGACCCAGTACTTC. It encodes CATSAPNRPAGETQYF.

The V and J genes are TRBV4-3 and TRBJ1-2; 7 bases match TRBD1. The CDR3 extends over 14 amino acids. Germline V gives CDR1 LGHNA, CDR2 YSLEER. The V and J ends lost 2 bases and 8 bases, in that order; junction bases with no gene match: 8. This CDR3 reads CASSQTDREGGYTF. Written as DNA, the CDR3 is TGCGCCAGCAGCCAAACCGACAGGGAGGGGGGCTACACCTTC.

The V call is TRBV28, the J call TRBJ1-5; D is undetermined. The CDR3 consists of 14 residues. V was clipped by 4 bases and J by 7 bases, with 14 bases between them. CDR1 MDHEN and CDR2 SYDVKM come from the germline V gene. CDR3 loop: CASSSGILRQPQHF. Written as DNA, the CDR3 is TGTGCCAGCAGTTCTGGGATTTTGCGGCAGCCCCAGCATTTT.

This chain connects TRBV15 to TRBJ2-4; D gene ambiguous. The J call may be incorrect, as the DNA end agrees better with TRBJ2-7. Germline loops: CDR1 LNHNV, CDR2 YYDKDF (reference sequence). This CDR3 spans 15 amino acids. CDR3 DNA: TGTGCCACCAGCAGAGATATGAGCGTACCCTACGAGCAGTACTTC. As protein: CATSRDMSVPYEQYF.

This clonotype was observed once. The V and J genes are TRBV7-9 and TRBJ2-3, with a possible D match to TRBD2 (7 bases). Germline-derived CDR1 and CDR2 are SEHNR and FQNEAQ (reference sequence). The CDR3 sequence is 16 residues long. V was clipped by 1 base and J by 2 bases, with 13 bases between them. CDR3 sequence: CASSLVGGGHTDTQYF. The CDR3 DNA reads TGTGCCAGCAGCTTAGTTGGGGGGGGACACACAGATACGCAGTATTTT.

This clonotype showed up just a few times. This chain joins TRBV5-1 and TRBJ2-7; 9 bases are a match to TRBD1. Germline lookup yields CDR1 SGHRS and CDR2 YFSETQ. The junction had 9 bases not matched to a gene; V was cut back by 4 bases and J by 4 bases. The CDR3 extends over 15 amino acids. The CDR3 sequence is CASSPGQGIRYEQYF. The CDR3 bases are TGCGCCAGCAGCCCGGGACAGGGAATTAGGTACGAGCAGTACTTC.

This clonotype turned up a few times. V and J are TRBV7-2 and TRBJ2-7; 9 nucleotides agree with TRBD2. The CDR3 sequence is 15 residues long. J gave up 3 bases and V 5 bases, and 8 bases lay outside the gene matches. The germline V gene has CDR1 SGHTA and CDR2 FQGNSA. Here the CDR3 DNA reads TGTGCCAGCAGCCAGGGCGGGGGGGGCCGCTACGAGCAGTACTTC. This gives the protein CASSQGGGGRYEQYF.

This clonotype appeared a few times. This rearrangement joins TRBV5-5 to TRBJ1-2, with D perhaps matching TRBD1 (5 bases). The germline gives CDR1 SGHKS, CDR2 YYEKEE (reference sequence). Trimming took off 6 bases at V and 4 bases at J, with 19 bases between the two ends. This CDR3 has 15 residues. The DNA for the CDR3 is TGTGCCAGCAAGATCCCAGGGTCCCCTACCTATGGCTACACCTTC. It translates to CASKIPGSPTYGYTF.

The chain uses TRBV5-5 and TRBJ2-3; TRBD2 matches 12 bases. The CDR3 is made up of 16 amino acids. V shed 4 bases, J shed 5 bases, and the junction held 8 bases outside the gene matches. Germline V gene data show CDR1 as SGHKS and CDR2 as YYEKEE (reference sequence). CDR3 in amino acids: CASSQGLAGMGDTQYF. The CDR3, as DNA: TGTGCCAGCAGCCAAGGACTAGCGGGGATGGGAGATACGCAGTATTTT.

This chain joins TRBV7-2 and TRBJ2-3; D is unclear. The CDR3 is made up of 17 amino acids. V lost 5 bases to trimming and J lost 2 bases, with 20 bases between them. Per the germline V gene, CDR1 is SGHTA and CDR2 is FQGNSA. The CDR3 coding sequence is TGTGCCAGCAGCCAACATTCGGTACCCCCTTACACAGATACGCAGTATTTT. Protein sequence: CASSQHSVPPYTDTQYF.

This clonotype was observed at least ten times. This rearrangement joins TRBV29-1 to TRBJ1-2; D unclear. The germline gives CDR1 SQVTM, CDR2 ANQGSEA. The CDR3 is 11 amino acids. The V and J ends lost 7 bases and 8 bases respectively, with 14 bases between them. CDR3 DNA sequence: TGCAGCGGAACCATGGGTTTGGGCTACACCTTC. It is translated as CSGTMGLGYTF.

In this sample, this clonotype turned up a few times. The gene calls are TRBV9 and TRBJ2-5; tentative D call: TRBD2 (5 bases). The CDR3 has 14 amino acids. From germline, CDR1 is SGDLS and CDR2 YYNGEE. Trimming removed 0 bases from V and 11 bases from J, with 17 bases in between. The CDR3 sequence is CASSVVPSAREQYF. The CDR3 region has the DNA TGTGCCAGCAGCGTAGTCCCCTCAGCTAGGGAGCAGTACTTC.

The chain combines TRBV7-9 with TRBJ1-1, with no clear D. Trimming cost V 1 base and J 1 base, with 13 bases left between them. The CDR3 totals 16 residues. Germline CDR1 is SEHNR and CDR2 is FQNEAQ (reference sequence). The CDR3 sequence: CASSLGARVKNTEAFF. The CDR3 DNA sequence: TGTGCCAGCAGCTTAGGGGCGCGGGTTAAGAACACTGAAGCTTTCTTT.